These 21 T cell receptor beta chains were sequenced from one sample in a study of PD-1 blockade in classical Hodgkin lymphoma. The assay was immunoSEQ multiplex PCR, and TCRdb's table has in-frame clones only and misses some. The data hold about 8,000 clones, with around 78% observed a single time. The time point here: cycle 4 day 1 (C4D1), after five to seven weeks of nivolumab. No patient escaped relapse after autologous stem cell transplantation, and brentuximab vedotin exposure varied. The starting material was peripheral blood mononuclear cells (PBMCs), obtained before the fourth cycle of nivolumab. The receptor source for this set is a human donor with classical Hodgkin lymphoma.

The genes are TRBV28 and TRBJ1-4; a weak D match, TRBD1 (5 bases). The ends were cut back, 5 bases at V and 1 base at J, with 11 bases in the middle. CDR1 is MDHEN and CDR2 is SYDVKM in the germline V gene. The CDR3 contains 15 residues. The CDR3 loop is CASSPWDGTNEKLFF. The DNA for the CDR3 is TGTGCCAGCAGTCCATGGGACGGAACTAATGAAAAACTGTTTTTT. Full variable domain (rest looked up from reference TRBV28 and TRBJ1-4): DVKVTQSSRYLVKRTGEKVFLECVQDMDHENMFWYRQDPGLGLRLIYFSYDVKMKEKGDIPEGYSVSREKKERFSLILESASTNQTSMYLCASSPWDGTNEKLFFGSGTQLSVL.

The CDR3 loop is CASSINPRGVQPQHF. The CDR3 DNA sequence: TGTGCCAGTAGTATCAACCCCCGGGGCGTCCAGCCCCAGCATTTT. The chain links TRBV19 to TRBJ1-5, with D possibly TRBD1 on 5 matching bases. Germline assignment: CDR1 LNHDA and CDR2 SQIVND (reference sequence). The CDR3 has 15 residues. V was pared by 3 bases and J by 7 bases, with 16 bases between.

The CDR3 here is CASSLSGDYGYTF. CDR3 nucleotide sequence: TGTGCCAGCAGTTTGAGTGGTGACTATGGCTACACCTTC. The chain links TRBV28 to TRBJ1-2, with D unresolved. Looked up from germline, CDR1 is MDHEN and CDR2 is SYDVKM. The CDR3 is made up of 13 amino acids. Trimming cost V 3 bases and J 3 bases, with 8 bases left between them.

The CDR3 region has the DNA TGTGCCAGCAACAAGAGGGCTGGTTCTGCTGAAGCTTTCTTT. It translates to CASNKRAGSAEAFF. This chain uses TRBV7-2 with TRBJ1-1; no reliable D call. V was cut by 7 bases and J by 6 bases, with 18 bases left in between. The CDR3 has 14 amino acids. Germline assignment: CDR1 SGHTA and CDR2 FQGNSA.

V gene TRBV19 combines with J gene TRBJ2-7; 8 nucleotides match TRBD2. Unmatched junction bases numbered 2, after V lost 1 base and J lost 3 bases. The CDR3 has 14 amino acids. The V gene's germline CDR1 is LNHDA and CDR2 SQIVND (reference sequence). The DNA of the CDR3 is TGTGCCAGTAGTATAGCGGGAGGGCGCTACGAGCAGTACTTC. This codes for CASSIAGGRYEQYF. The full variable domain, with the rest looked up from reference TRBV19 and TRBJ2-7, is DGGITQSPKYLFRKEGQNVTLSCEQNLNHDAMYWYRQDPGQGLRLIYYSQIVNDFQKGDIAEGYSVSREKKESFPLTVTSAQKNPTAFYLCASSIAGGRYEQYFGPGTRLTVT.

J is TRBJ2-7 and V is TRBV28; 7 positions match TRBD2. CDR1 and CDR2 (germline): MDHEN, SYDVKM. The CDR3 length is 15 residues. Trimming removed 7 bases from V and 2 bases from J; junction bases left unmatched: 11. CDR3 region: CASKFALRGAYEQYF. The CDR3 DNA reads TGTGCCAGCAAGTTTGCCCTCCGGGGGGCCTACGAGCAGTACTTC.

The CDR3, as DNA: TGTGCCAGCAGCTTAGCTGGCAGGGCGGACTACGAGCAGTACTTC. Its translation is CASSLAGRADYEQYF. V is TRBV7-6 and J is TRBJ2-7, with TRBD1 as a possible D gene (5 bases). The germline gives CDR1 SGHVS, CDR2 FNYEAQ. The V end was cut by 0 bases, the J end by 3 bases, with 12 bases between. This CDR3 is built from 15 residues.

The V call is TRBV4-1, the J call TRBJ2-7, with D possibly TRBD1 on 7 matching bases. Germline lookup yields CDR1 MGHRA and CDR2 YSYEKL. The length of the CDR3 is 16 residues. The V gene lost 3 bases and the J gene lost 4 bases, with 19 bases spanning the gap. CDR3 in DNA: TGCGCCAGCAGCCAGAATCCAGGGGGGCCCCCTTACGAGCAGTACTTC. Protein sequence: CASSQNPGGPPYEQYF.

The V gene is TRBV7-6, the J gene TRBJ1-4; no reliable D call. V dropped 5 bases and J dropped 5 bases, with 15 bases sitting between them. In germline, CDR1 is SGHVS, CDR2 FNYEAQ. The CDR3 sequence is 15 residues long. The chain's CDR3 is CASSLASTSNEKLFF. CDR3 in DNA: TGTGCCAGCAGCCTGGCGTCAACTAGCAATGAAAAACTGTTTTTT.

This chain joins TRBV19 and TRBJ1-5; weak D call: TRBD1 (6 bases). The V and J ends lost 4 bases and 3 bases respectively, with 13 bases between them. Per germline, CDR1 LNHDA and CDR2 SQIVND (reference sequence). The CDR3 has 15 amino acids. The CDR3 region is CASSKLDRDNQPQHF. CDR3 nucleotides: TGTGCCAGTAGTAAGCTGGACAGAGACAATCAGCCCCAGCATTTT.

This clone showed up just once. The chain recombines TRBV28 with TRBJ1-2, with D hard to call. Germline CDR1 and CDR2: MDHEN and SYDVKM. The CDR3 has 14 amino acids. V was shortened by 3 bases and J by 4 bases, with 12 bases between the two germline ends. The DNA for the CDR3 is TGTGCCAGCAGTTTCCTGGAGGTAACCTATGGCTACACCTTC. Translating gives CASSFLEVTYGYTF.

The chain combines TRBV4-3 with TRBJ1-1; no clear D gene. V lost 1 base to trimming and J lost 4 bases, with 10 bases between them. CDR1 is LGHNA and CDR2 is YSLEER in the germline V gene. This CDR3 comprises 14 residues. CDR3 in DNA: TGCGCCAGCAGCCAAGGGGTCCTGGGCACTGAAGCTTTCTTT. This encodes CASSQGVLGTEAFF.

The J gene is TRBJ2-2, the V gene TRBV6-6, with 8 nucleotides matching TRBD1. CDR1 and CDR2 from the germline V gene are MNHNY and SVGAGI (reference sequence). Germline trimming cut 6 bases from V and 0 bases from J; bases unmatched to any gene: 6. The CDR3 consists of 16 residues. The CDR3 loop is CASRPGQVTNTGELFF. In DNA, the CDR3 is TGTGCCAGCAGGCCGGGACAGGTGACGAACACCGGGGAGCTGTTTTTT.

The rearrangement joins TRBV11-2 to TRBJ1-6; a weak D match, TRBD1 (6 bases). The germline V gene has CDR1 SGHAT and CDR2 FQNNGV. The CDR3 spans 16 residues. V shed 0 bases and J shed 7 bases, with 13 bases lying between them. The CDR3 nucleotides read TGTGCCAGCAGCTTAGAATCGGCCAGGGGCAATTCACCCCTCCACTTT. Protein: CASSLESARGNSPLHF. The full variable domain, with the rest looked up from reference TRBV11-2 and TRBJ1-6, is EAGVAQSPRYKIIEKRQSVAFWCNPISGHATLYWYQQILGQGPKLLIQFQNNGVVDDSQLPKDRFSAERLKGVDSTLKIQPAKLEDSAVYLCASSLESARGNSPLHFGNGTRLTVT.

V usage is TRBV4-1 and J usage is TRBJ2-2, with 7 bases identical to TRBD1. V was clipped by 2 bases and J by 0 bases; unmatched bases: 3. The germline V gene encodes CDR1 MGHRA and CDR2 YSYEKL. This CDR3 contains 16 residues. CDR3 sequence: CASSQTDRANTGELFF. The DNA of the CDR3 is TGCGCCAGCAGCCAAACAGACAGGGCGAACACCGGGGAGCTGTTTTTT.

With regard to this clone: Distinct nucleotide sequences in the sample also encode this CDR3. This chain links TRBV2 with TRBJ1-1; perhaps TRBD1 as D (5 bases). Looked up from germline, CDR1 is SNHLY and CDR2 is FYNNEI. V was pared by 6 bases and J by 4 bases, with 9 bases between. CDR3 length: 12 amino acids. The CDR3 spells CASRGPSTEAFF. The CDR3 DNA reads TGTGCCAGCAGGGGACCGTCCACTGAAGCTTTCTTT.

CDR3 nucleotide sequence: TGTGCCAGCAGCCGGGACTCCTTCTCCTACGAGCAGTACTTC. Translated, it gives CASSRDSFSYEQYF. The chain is built from TRBV4-2 and TRBJ2-7, with D maybe TRBD2 (6 bases). Germline V lookup: CDR1 LGHNA, CDR2 YNFKEQ. The V end was cut by 4 bases, the J end by 0 bases, with 10 bases between. The CDR3 covers 14 residues.

This chain uses TRBV7-3 with TRBJ2-3, with 7 bases identical to TRBD2. CDR3 length: 14 amino acids. V gave up 5 bases and J gave up 6 bases; unmatched junction bases: 8. Looked up from germline, CDR1 is SGHTA and CDR2 is FQGTGA. This CDR3 is CASSTGTIGDTQYF. In DNA, the CDR3 is TGTGCCAGCAGCACTGGGACTATCGGGGATACGCAGTATTTT. The whole variable domain, remainder taken from reference TRBV7-3 and TRBJ2-3, is GAGVSQTPSNKVTEKGKYVELRCDPISGHTALYWYRQSLGQGPEFLIYFQGTGAADDSGLPNDRFFAVRPEGSVSTLKIQRTERGDSAVYLCASSTGTIGDTQYFGPGTRLTVL.

V gene TRBV11-2 combines with J gene TRBJ1-2; 9 bases map to TRBD1. The CDR3 is 14 amino acids. With V trimmed by 5 bases and J by 4 bases, 5 bases remained unmatched. CDR1 is SGHAT, CDR2 FQNNGV, per germline. Here the CDR3 DNA reads TGTGCCAGCAGCACAGGGGGCAGCCCCTATGGCTACACCTTC. This gives the protein CASSTGGSPYGYTF.

This sequence joins TRBV5-1 and TRBJ2-3; TRBD2 might be the D (6 bases). Trimming took off 6 bases at V and 4 bases at J, with 15 bases between the two ends. The germline gives CDR1 SGHRS, CDR2 YFSETQ. The CDR3 totals 14 residues. This chain's CDR3 is CASKGRGTADTQYF. The DNA of the CDR3 is TGCGCCAGCAAGGGGCGGGGCACAGCAGATACGCAGTATTTT.

The CDR3 is CASSLGEGKETQYF. Here the CDR3 DNA reads TGTGCCAGCAGCTTAGGGGAGGGGAAAGAGACCCAGTACTTC. This chain uses TRBV11-2 with TRBJ2-5; 7 bases match TRBD2. Losses at the gene ends were 1 base for V and 3 bases for J; bases not matched to a gene: 2. CDR1 SGHAT and CDR2 FQNNGV come from the germline V gene. The CDR3 sequence is 14 residues long.